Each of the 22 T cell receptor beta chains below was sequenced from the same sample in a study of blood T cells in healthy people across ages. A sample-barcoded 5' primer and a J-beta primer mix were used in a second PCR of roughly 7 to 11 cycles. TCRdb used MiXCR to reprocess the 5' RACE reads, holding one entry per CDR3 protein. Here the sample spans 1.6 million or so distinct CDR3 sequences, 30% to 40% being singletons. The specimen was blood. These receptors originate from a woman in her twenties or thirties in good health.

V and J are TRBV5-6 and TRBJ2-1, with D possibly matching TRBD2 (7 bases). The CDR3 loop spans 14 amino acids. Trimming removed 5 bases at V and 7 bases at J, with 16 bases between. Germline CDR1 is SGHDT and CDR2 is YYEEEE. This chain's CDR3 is CASSGGGGPNEQFF. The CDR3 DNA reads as TGTGCCAGCAGTGGGGGAGGGGGTCCAAATGAGCAGTTCTTC.

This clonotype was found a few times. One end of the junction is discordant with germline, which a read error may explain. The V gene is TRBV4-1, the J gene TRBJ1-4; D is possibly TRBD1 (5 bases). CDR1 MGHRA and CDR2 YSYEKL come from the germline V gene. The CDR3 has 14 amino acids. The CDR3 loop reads CASSQGGVGEKLFF. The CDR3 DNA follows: TGCGCTAGCAGCCAAGGAGGGGTAGGCGAAAAACTGTTTTTT.

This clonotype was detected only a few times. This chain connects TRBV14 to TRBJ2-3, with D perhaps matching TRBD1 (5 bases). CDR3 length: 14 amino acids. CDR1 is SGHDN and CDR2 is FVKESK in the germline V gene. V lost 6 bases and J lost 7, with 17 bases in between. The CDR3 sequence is CASRLTGAPNTQYF. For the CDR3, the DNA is TGTGCCAGCAGGCTCACAGGAGCACCTAATACGCAGTATTTT.

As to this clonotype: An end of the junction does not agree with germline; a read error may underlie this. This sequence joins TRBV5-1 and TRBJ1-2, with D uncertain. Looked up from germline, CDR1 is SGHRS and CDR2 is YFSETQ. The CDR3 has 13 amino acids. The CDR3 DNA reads TGCGCCAGCAGCCATACCGTTGGCTATGGCTACATCTTC. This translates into CASSHTVGYGYIF.

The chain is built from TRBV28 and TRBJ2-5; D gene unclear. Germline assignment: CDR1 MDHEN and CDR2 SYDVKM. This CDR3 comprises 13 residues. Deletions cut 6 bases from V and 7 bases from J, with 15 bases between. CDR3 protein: CASSLGYSGTQYF. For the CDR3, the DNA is TGTGCCAGCAGCCTTGGGTATTCGGGGACCCAGTACTTC.

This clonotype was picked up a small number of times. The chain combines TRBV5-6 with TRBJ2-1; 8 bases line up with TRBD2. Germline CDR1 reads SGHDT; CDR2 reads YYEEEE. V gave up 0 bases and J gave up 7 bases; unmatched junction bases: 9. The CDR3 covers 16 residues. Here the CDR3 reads CASSLGPLLAANEQFF. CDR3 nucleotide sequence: TGTGCCAGCAGCTTGGGCCCTCTACTAGCGGCGAATGAGCAGTTCTTC.

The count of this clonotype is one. CDR3 region: CASSLEGSIGEQFF. The CDR3 bases are TGCGCCAGCAGCTTGGAGGGCTCCATCGGGGAGCAGTTCTTC. J is TRBJ2-1 and V is TRBV5-1; unclear D gene. The V and J ends lost 0 bases and 10 bases respectively, with 14 bases between them. CDR1 and CDR2 from the germline V gene are SGHRS and YFSETQ. CDR3 length: 14 amino acids.

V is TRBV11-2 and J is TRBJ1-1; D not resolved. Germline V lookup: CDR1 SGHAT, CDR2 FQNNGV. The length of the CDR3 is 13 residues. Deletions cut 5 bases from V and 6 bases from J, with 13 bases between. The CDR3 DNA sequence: TGTGCCAGCAGCCTTACGCCAGGCGCTGAAGCTTTCTTT. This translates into CASSLTPGAEAFF. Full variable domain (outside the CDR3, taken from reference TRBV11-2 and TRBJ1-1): EAGVAQSPRYKIIEKRQSVAFWCNPISGHATLYWYQQILGQGPKLLIQFQNNGVVDDSQLPKDRFSAERLKGVDSTLKIQPAKLEDSAVYLCASSLTPGAEAFFGQGTRLTVV.

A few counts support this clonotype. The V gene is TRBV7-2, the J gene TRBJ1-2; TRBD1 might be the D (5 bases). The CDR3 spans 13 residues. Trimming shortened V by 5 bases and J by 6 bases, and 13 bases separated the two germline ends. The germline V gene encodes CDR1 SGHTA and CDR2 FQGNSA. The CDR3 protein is CASSPTRGDGYTF. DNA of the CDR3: TGTGCCAGCAGCCCCACTCGGGGGGATGGCTACACCTTC.

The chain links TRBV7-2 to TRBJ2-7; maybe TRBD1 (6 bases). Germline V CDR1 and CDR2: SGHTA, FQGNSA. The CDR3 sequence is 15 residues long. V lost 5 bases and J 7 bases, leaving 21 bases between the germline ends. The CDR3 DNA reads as TGTGCCAGCAGCGCATCCGGGACACCAGGTGAGGAGCAGTACTTC. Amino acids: CASSASGTPGEEQYF.

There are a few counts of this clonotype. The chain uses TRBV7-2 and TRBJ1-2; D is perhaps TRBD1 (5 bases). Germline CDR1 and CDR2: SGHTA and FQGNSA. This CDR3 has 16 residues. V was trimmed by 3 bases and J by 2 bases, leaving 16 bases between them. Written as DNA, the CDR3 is TGTGCCAGCAGCTTGTTGGGACCTGGGGGAAACTATGGCTACACCTTC. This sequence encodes CASSLLGPGGNYGYTF.

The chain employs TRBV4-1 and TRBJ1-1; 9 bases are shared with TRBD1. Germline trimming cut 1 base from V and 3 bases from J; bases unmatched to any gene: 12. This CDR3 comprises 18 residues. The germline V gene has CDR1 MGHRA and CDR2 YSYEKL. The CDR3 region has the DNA TGCGCCAGCAGCCAAGGGGGTCCCGGGACAGGGAGAGACACTGAAGCTTTCTTT. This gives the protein CASSQGGPGTGRDTEAFF.

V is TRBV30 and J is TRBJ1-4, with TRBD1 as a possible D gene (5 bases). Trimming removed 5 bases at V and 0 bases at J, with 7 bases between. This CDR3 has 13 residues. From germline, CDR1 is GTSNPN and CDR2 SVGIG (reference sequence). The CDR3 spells CAWGTSTNEKLFF. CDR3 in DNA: TGTGCCTGGGGGACTTCAACTAATGAAAAACTGTTTTTT.

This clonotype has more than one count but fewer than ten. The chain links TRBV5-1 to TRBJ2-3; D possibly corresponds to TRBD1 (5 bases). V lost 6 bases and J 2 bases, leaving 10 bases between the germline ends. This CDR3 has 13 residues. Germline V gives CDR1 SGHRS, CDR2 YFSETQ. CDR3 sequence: CASNQDTTDTQYF. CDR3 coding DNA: TGCGCCAGCAACCAGGACACCACAGATACGCAGTATTTT.

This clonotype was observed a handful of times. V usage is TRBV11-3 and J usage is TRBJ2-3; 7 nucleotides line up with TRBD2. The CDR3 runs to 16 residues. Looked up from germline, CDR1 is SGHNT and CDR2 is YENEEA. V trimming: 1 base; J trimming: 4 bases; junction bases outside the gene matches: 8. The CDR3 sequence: CASSLGAGIGADTQYF. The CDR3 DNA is TGTGCCAGCAGCTTAGGAGCGGGAATAGGCGCAGATACGCAGTATTTT.

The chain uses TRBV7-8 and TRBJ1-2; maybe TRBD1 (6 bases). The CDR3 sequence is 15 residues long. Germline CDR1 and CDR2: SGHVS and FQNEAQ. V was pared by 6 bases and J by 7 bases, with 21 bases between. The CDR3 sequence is CASRPGTPRGGGYTF. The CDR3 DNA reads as TGTGCCAGCAGACCCGGGACACCAAGAGGCGGTGGCTACACCTTC.

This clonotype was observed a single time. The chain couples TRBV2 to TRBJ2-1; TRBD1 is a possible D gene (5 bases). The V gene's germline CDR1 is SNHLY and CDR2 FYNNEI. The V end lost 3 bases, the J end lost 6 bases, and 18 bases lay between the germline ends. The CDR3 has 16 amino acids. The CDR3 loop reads CASSESLRDRVNEQFF. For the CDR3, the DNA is TGTGCCAGCAGTGAGTCGCTCAGGGATCGGGTCAATGAGCAGTTCTTC.

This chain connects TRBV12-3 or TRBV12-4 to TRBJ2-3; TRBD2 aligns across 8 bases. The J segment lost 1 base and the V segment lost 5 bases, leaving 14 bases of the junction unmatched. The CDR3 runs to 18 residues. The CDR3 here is CASSLRLLSGGRTDTQYF. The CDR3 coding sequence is TGTGCCAGCAGTCTACGACTTTTGAGCGGGGGCCGCACAGATACGCAGTATTTT.

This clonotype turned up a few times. This chain's CDR3 is CSARNEGRAKNIQYF. The CDR3 DNA sequence: TGCAGTGCTAGAAACGAGGGGCGCGCCAAAAACATTCAGTACTTC. V gene TRBV20-1 combines with J gene TRBJ2-4; D tentatively fits TRBD1 or TRBD2 (5 bases each). Germline V gene data show CDR1 as DFQATT and CDR2 as SNEGSKA (reference sequence). V was pared by 2 bases and J by 1 base, with 12 bases between. The CDR3 totals 15 residues.

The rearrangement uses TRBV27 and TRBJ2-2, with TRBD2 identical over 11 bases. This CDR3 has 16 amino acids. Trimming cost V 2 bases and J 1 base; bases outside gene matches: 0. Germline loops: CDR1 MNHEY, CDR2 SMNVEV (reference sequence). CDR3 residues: CASSLGTSGNTGELFF. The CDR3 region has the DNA TGTGCCAGCAGTTTAGGGACTAGCGGGAACACCGGGGAGCTGTTTTTT.

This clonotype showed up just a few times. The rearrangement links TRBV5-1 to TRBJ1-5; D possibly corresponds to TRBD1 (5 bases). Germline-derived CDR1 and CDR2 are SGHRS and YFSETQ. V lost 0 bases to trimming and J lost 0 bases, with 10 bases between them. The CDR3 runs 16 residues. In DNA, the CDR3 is TGCGCCAGCAGCTTGGATGGGGGTTCTAGCAATCAGCCCCAGCATTTT. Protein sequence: CASSLDGGSSNQPQHF.

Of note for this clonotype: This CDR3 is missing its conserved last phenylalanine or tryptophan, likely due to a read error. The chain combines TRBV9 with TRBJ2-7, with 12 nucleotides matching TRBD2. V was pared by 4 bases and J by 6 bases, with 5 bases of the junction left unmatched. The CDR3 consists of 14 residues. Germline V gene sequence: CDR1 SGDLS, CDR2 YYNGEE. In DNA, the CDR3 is TGTGCCAGCAGCTCTGGACTAGCGGGGCGCGAGCAGTACTCC. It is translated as CASSSGLAGREQYS.